The following is a T cell receptor (beta chain) sequence with its context. Its target is not known. CDR1 SEHNR and CDR2 FQNEAQ come from the germline V gene (reference sequence). The CDR3 runs to 15 residues. V was shortened by 4 bases and J by 2 bases, with 13 bases between the two germline ends. cDNA synthesis used the whole RNA isolate, giving expressed TCRB sequences. Only in-frame clones appear in the TCRdb table, and some are missing; sequencing was by immunoSEQ multiplex PCR. The table lists tens of thousands of clones, over 50% of them singletons. Each of the CD4+ naive, central memory, regulatory and stem cell-like memory populations was sorted via CD45RO/CCR7/CD25/CD127/CD95/CD27. The data are from a study of beta chain features in type 1 diabetes. The study's findings and limits: In all four CD4+ subsets, TCRB CDR3 length was significantly, moderately reduced in type 1 diabetes. For patients, the naive, central memory and Treg TCRB repertoires appeared more alike than for healthy donors.

The chain carries TRBV7-9 and TRBJ2-3; D perhaps matches TRBD1 (6 bases). Material for sequencing was Tregs from blood. This receptor was identified in a woman between 18 and 29 years old in good health. The CDR3: CASSSDRLLTDTQYF. The CDR3 DNA sequence: TGTGCCAGCAGCTCGGACAGACTACTCACAGATACGCAGTATTTT.